This TCR beta chain appears in the sequencing data of a study of technical replicates of blood from a handful of donors. Repertoires were generated with immunoSEQ multiplex PCR, while TCRdb's copy carries only in-frame clones and drops some. The sample comprises nearly 90,000 clones, 85% to 95% of which are singletons, and under 0.35% rests with the top ten. Germline CDR1 and CDR2: LNHDA and SQIVND (reference sequence). Deletions cut 5 bases from V and 7 bases from J, with 12 bases between. This CDR3 spans 13 amino acids. This clone was seen a handful of times. Sequences were obtained from T cells isolated from PBMCs. The source is a human donor in good health. The chain combines TRBV19 with TRBJ1-5; D remains unclear. CDR3 nucleotides: TGTGCCAGTAGTCTCCAGAGAGCGCAGCCCCAGCATTTT. Its translation: CASSLQRAQPQHF.